These 14 T cell receptor beta chains originate from one sample sequenced in a study of early T cells in non-severe SARS-CoV-2 infection. TCRdb analysed the 5' RACE reads with MiXCR anew, one entry per CDR3 protein. The sample records some 82,000 distinct CDR3 sequences, about an eighth being singletons. Material: whole blood, obtained at baseline. These receptors were obtained from an adult who was a healthcare worker with PCR-confirmed SARS-CoV-2 infection or an uninfected control (not recorded which).

The CDR3 sequence: CASSARQEQSTTEAFF. In DNA, the CDR3 is TGTGCCAGCAGTGCGAGACAGGAGCAATCTACCACTGAAGCTTTCTTT. The J gene is TRBJ1-1, the V gene TRBV27, with D perhaps matching TRBD1 (6 bases). Trimming took 5 bases from V and 4 from J, leaving 20 bases between them. The CDR3 is made up of 16 amino acids. Per germline, CDR1 MNHEY and CDR2 SMNVEV (reference sequence).

Ten or more counts support this clonotype. This chain connects TRBV7-2 to TRBJ2-5; TRBD2 is a possible D gene (5 bases). The CDR3 extends over 15 amino acids. The germline V gene has CDR1 SGHTA and CDR2 FQGNSA. The germline V and J ends were trimmed by 5 bases and 0 bases, with 13 bases remaining between them. The CDR3 loop is CASSPGLLYQETQYF. The CDR3 nucleotides are TGTGCCAGCAGCCCAGGACTCTTATACCAAGAGACCCAGTACTTC.

The chain joins TRBV11-2 to TRBJ2-6; no clear D gene. CDR1 is SGHAT, CDR2 FQNNGV, per germline. Trimming removed 0 bases at V and 0 bases at J, with 9 bases between. The CDR3 is made up of 17 amino acids. CDR3 loop: CASSLEFLASGANVLTF. In DNA form, the CDR3 reads TGTGCCAGCAGCTTAGAGTTCCTTGCCTCTGGGGCCAACGTCCTGACTTTC.

This clonotype was recorded at least ten times. CDR3 in amino acids: CSVGTSTSYEQYF. Written as DNA, the CDR3 is TGCAGCGTTGGCACTTCCACCTCCTACGAGCAGTACTTC. The V gene is TRBV29-1, the J gene TRBJ2-7; D is ambiguous. The CDR3 loop spans 13 amino acids. Trimming pared 4 bases from V and 0 bases from J, leaving 10 bases between. Germline values: CDR1 SQVTM, CDR2 ANQGSEA.

The sample holds a few counts of this clonotype. The rearrangement links TRBV7-9 to TRBJ2-1, with TRBD2 matching over 9 bases. CDR3 length equals 17 residues. Per the germline V gene, CDR1 is SEHNR and CDR2 is FQNEAQ (reference sequence). J was trimmed by 7 bases and V by 8 bases; bases with no gene match: 18. The DNA of the CDR3 is TGTGCCAGCGCAGCTAAGAGCGCCCGAGCGGGGGGTAATGAGCAGTTCTTC. Translating it yields CASAAKSARAGGNEQFF.

This clonotype was detected only a few times. CDR3 in DNA: TGTGCCAGCAGCCCCAATAGGGATGAGCAGTTCTTC. Translated: CASSPNRDEQFF. The chain is built from TRBV5-4 and TRBJ2-1; no definite D call. CDR3 length: 12 amino acids. Trimming cost V 4 bases and J 8 bases, with 10 bases left between them. The germline CDR1 and CDR2 sequences are SGHNT and YYREEE (reference sequence).

This clonotype turned up a few times. The chain has TRBV3-1 and TRBJ2-3; 7 bases fit TRBD2. J gave up 3 bases and V 1 base, and 4 bases lay outside the gene matches. The CDR3 loop spans 15 amino acids. Per germline, CDR1 LGHDT and CDR2 YNNKEL (reference sequence). The CDR3 is CASSQGPGGTDTQYF. CDR3 nucleotide sequence: TGTGCCAGCAGCCAAGGACCCGGGGGGACAGATACGCAGTATTTT.

In its sample, this clonotype was seen a few times. The chain employs TRBV5-1 and TRBJ1-1; 8 bases are a match to TRBD1. The germline gives CDR1 SGHRS, CDR2 YFSETQ. The CDR3 is 14 amino acids. The trim removed 0 bases at V and 4 bases at J, leaving 2 bases unmatched. CDR3 protein: CASSLGTGITEAFF. The CDR3 DNA sequence: TGCGCCAGCAGCTTGGGGACAGGGATCACTGAAGCTTTCTTT.

Ten or more counts support this clonotype. The chain links TRBV7-9 to TRBJ1-2; TRBD1 agrees at 7 bases. V was pared by 3 bases and J by 2 bases, with 3 bases of the junction left unmatched. Germline CDR1 and CDR2: SEHNR and FQNEAQ (reference sequence). This CDR3 comprises 14 residues. The CDR3: CASSFTQGNYGYTF. CDR3 nucleotide sequence: TGTGCCAGCAGCTTTACACAGGGGAACTATGGCTACACCTTC. The complete variable domain, with remaining parts taken from reference TRBV7-9 and TRBJ1-2, reads DTGVSQNPRHKITKRGQNVTFRCDPISEHNRLYWYRQTLGQGPEFLTYFQNEAQLEKSRLLSDRFSAERPKGSFSTLEIQRTEQGDSAMYLCASSFTQGNYGYTFGSGTRLTVV.

This clonotype was picked up a small number of times. The chain carries TRBV7-9 and TRBJ2-7; tentative D call: TRBD1 (5 bases). Trimming took off 8 bases at V and 3 bases at J, with 17 bases between the two ends. The CDR3 extends over 14 amino acids. The V gene's germline CDR1 is SEHNR and CDR2 FQNEAQ (reference sequence). In nucleotides, the CDR3 is TGTGCCAGCGGAACCGCAGGGAACCACTACGAGCAGTACTTC. It specifies CASGTAGNHYEQYF.

The sample holds a few counts of this clonotype. This chain joins TRBV18 and TRBJ1-1; D not resolved. Germline V gene lookup returns CDR1 KGHSH and CDR2 LQKENI. The length of the CDR3 is 13 residues. V lost 3 bases, J lost 5 bases, and 10 bases lay in between. The chain's CDR3 is CASSPRGETEAFF. CDR3 nucleotide sequence: TGTGCCAGCTCACCCCGGGGAGAAACTGAAGCTTTCTTT.

This rearrangement joins TRBV7-9 to TRBJ2-5; D may be TRBD1 (5 bases). The CDR3 loop spans 17 amino acids. CDR1 SEHNR and CDR2 FQNEAQ come from the germline V gene (reference sequence). The V end lost 1 base, the J end lost 3 bases, and 18 bases lay between the germline ends. The CDR3 loop reads CASSLGAAAGPEETQYF. As DNA, the CDR3 is TGTGCCAGCAGCTTAGGGGCGGCGGCAGGGCCCGAAGAGACCCAGTACTTC. The whole variable domain, remainder taken from reference TRBV7-9 and TRBJ2-5, is DTGVSQNPRHKITKRGQNVTFRCDPISEHNRLYWYRQTLGQGPEFLTYFQNEAQLEKSRLLSDRFSAERPKGSFSTLEIQRTEQGDSAMYLCASSLGAAAGPEETQYFGPGTRLLVL.

This clonotype was found a few times. The chain carries TRBV5-4 and TRBJ2-5; TRBD2 matches 10 bases. The CDR3 covers 15 residues. Trimming at V came to 0 bases and at J to 5 bases, leaving 4 bases not matched to a gene. Germline CDR1 SGHNT, CDR2 YYREEE (reference sequence). The CDR3 loop is CASSLERGGLETQYF. DNA for the CDR3: TGTGCCAGCAGCTTGGAGCGGGGGGGATTGGAGACCCAGTACTTC.

V usage is TRBV7-3 and J usage is TRBJ2-5, with 10 bases fitting TRBD2. The CDR3 loop spans 15 amino acids. The junction had 8 bases not matched to a gene; V was cut back by 5 bases and J by 5 bases. Germline CDR1 reads SGHTA; CDR2 reads FQGTGA. This chain's CDR3 is CASSRDSGRMETQYF. The CDR3 coding sequence is TGTGCCAGCAGCCGAGATAGCGGGAGGATGGAGACCCAGTACTTC.